The 27 T cell receptor beta chains listed next were all sequenced from one sample in a study of control samples from healthy donors and cancer patients. Only in-frame clones appear in the TCRdb table, and some are missing; sequencing was by immunoSEQ multiplex PCR. The sample lists 190,000 or so clones; 90% to 95% were seen once. Sequencing was done on a sample of blood. The receptors were gathered from a man in his late teens or twenties in good health.

This rearrangement joins TRBV6-5 to TRBJ2-7; perhaps TRBD1 as D (7 bases). Trimming took off 6 bases at V and 1 base at J, with 10 bases between the two ends. This CDR3 comprises 13 residues. Germline V gives CDR1 MNHEY, CDR2 SVGAGI. The CDR3 coding sequence is TGTGCCAGCAGGGGGGGACAGTCCTACGAGCAGTACTTC. Residues: CASRGGQSYEQYF.

The chain is built from TRBV13 and TRBJ2-7; 7 nucleotides agree with TRBD2. Germline V gene lookup returns CDR1 PRHDT and CDR2 FYEKMQ (reference sequence). The CDR3 totals 14 residues. J gave up 5 bases and V 5 bases, and 9 bases lay outside the gene matches. The CDR3, as DNA: TGTGCCAGCAGCCCGAGACTAGCCGTCCACGAGCAGTACTTC. Its translation: CASSPRLAVHEQYF.

This rearrangement joins TRBV6-1 to TRBJ1-2, with TRBD1 matching over 8 bases. With V trimmed by 4 bases and J by 4 bases, 14 bases remained unmatched. Germline V gene data show CDR1 as MNHNS and CDR2 as SASEGT. The CDR3 sequence is 17 residues long. The CDR3 loop reads CASSGIYGGTGSYGYTF. In DNA, the CDR3 is TGTGCCAGCAGTGGGATCTACGGAGGGACAGGCTCCTATGGCTACACCTTC.

The V and J genes are TRBV18 and TRBJ1-1; 11 positions match TRBD1. CDR3 size: 14 residues. V trimming: 3 bases; J trimming: 10 bases; junction bases outside the gene matches: 7. Germline V gene lookup returns CDR1 KGHSH and CDR2 LQKENI. CDR3 residues: CASSPGQGDSAAFF. The CDR3 region has the DNA TGTGCCAGCTCACCGGGACAGGGGGATTCGGCAGCTTTCTTT.

This clone appeared once. The rearrangement links TRBV29-1 to TRBJ1-1, with a possible D match to TRBD1 (5 bases). CDR1 and CDR2 from the germline V gene are SQVTM and ANQGSEA. The germline V and J ends were trimmed by 7 bases and 5 bases, with 11 bases remaining between them. This CDR3 comprises 11 residues. The CDR3 region has the DNA TGCAGCGCGATCGGGGGGACTGAAGCTTTCTTT. Encoded protein: CSAIGGTEAFF. Complete variable domain (other parts from reference TRBV29-1 and TRBJ1-1): SAVISQKPSRDICQRGTSLTIQCQVDSQVTMMFWYRQQPGQSLTLIATANQGSEATYESGFVIDKFPISRPNLTFSTLTVSNMSPEDSSIYLCSAIGGTEAFFGQGTRLTVV.

The chain joins TRBV7-3 to TRBJ2-3; D might be TRBD1 or TRBD2, each matching 6 bases. The V gene lost 5 bases and the J gene lost 1 base, with 10 bases spanning the gap. The CDR3 extends over 14 amino acids. CDR1 and CDR2 (germline): SGHTA, FQGTGA. The CDR3 sequence is CASSPRGGTDTQYF. Written as DNA, the CDR3 is TGTGCCAGCAGCCCGAGGGGGGGCACAGATACGCAGTATTTT.

V gene TRBV11-3 combines with J gene TRBJ1-5; tentative D call: TRBD1 (6 bases). The germline V gene encodes CDR1 SGHNT and CDR2 YENEEA. Trimming took 0 bases from V and 0 from J, leaving 15 bases between them. The CDR3 runs to 18 residues. Here the CDR3 reads CASSLEPRTVNSNQPQHF. The CDR3 DNA sequence: TGTGCCAGCAGCTTAGAACCCCGGACAGTAAATAGCAATCAGCCCCAGCATTTT.

This clone has just one count. V gene TRBV9 combines with J gene TRBJ2-3, with 8 bases that match TRBD2. Germline assignment: CDR1 SGDLS and CDR2 YYNGEE. The V gene end was trimmed by 0 bases and the J gene end by 1 base; junction bases not matched to a gene: 10. The CDR3 spans 18 residues. For the CDR3, the DNA is TGTGCCAGCAGCGTAGCACCCCCATTACTAGCGGGCACAGATACGCAGTATTTT. Encoded protein: CASSVAPPLLAGTDTQYF.

V gene TRBV6-4 combines with J gene TRBJ1-5; D not resolved. This CDR3 has 10 amino acids. Trimming shortened V by 9 bases and J by 10 bases, and 10 bases separated the two germline ends. Germline values: CDR1 MRHNA, CDR2 SNTAGT. Here the CDR3 reads CASTDGPQHF. The CDR3 bases are TGTGCCAGTACTGACGGCCCCCAGCATTTT.

The chain links TRBV27 to TRBJ2-5; 12 bases match TRBD1. The CDR3 is 15 residues long. V was clipped by 5 bases and J by 5 bases; unmatched bases: 6. Looked up from germline, CDR1 is MNHEY and CDR2 is SMNVEV (reference sequence). The CDR3 sequence: CASSTGTGGAETQYF. The CDR3 DNA reads TGTGCCAGCAGTACCGGGACAGGGGGCGCCGAGACCCAGTACTTC.

This chain links TRBV7-6 with TRBJ1-3; 9 nucleotides line up with TRBD1. This CDR3 is built from 16 residues. J lost 0 bases, V lost 3 bases, and 3 bases had no gene match. Germline values: CDR1 SGHVS, CDR2 FNYEAQ. CDR3 nucleotide sequence: TGTGCCAGCAGCTTTACAGGGGGCGCCTCTGGAAACACCATATATTTT. It encodes CASSFTGGASGNTIYF.

The chain combines TRBV5-4 with TRBJ2-3; 9 nucleotides match TRBD1. Losses at the gene ends were 0 bases for V and 4 bases for J; bases not matched to a gene: 6. This CDR3 region has 16 residues. In germline, CDR1 is SGHNT, CDR2 YYREEE (reference sequence). The CDR3 loop is CASSLAGGQGSDTQYF. The CDR3 DNA follows: TGTGCCAGCAGCTTGGCCGGGGGACAGGGATCAGATACGCAGTATTTT.

The chain combines TRBV24-1 with TRBJ2-5; 8 positions agree with TRBD1. Germline lookup yields CDR1 KGHDR and CDR2 SFDVKD. V was pared by 1 base and J by 0 bases, with 9 bases of the junction left unmatched. CDR3 length equals 18 residues. CDR3 DNA: TGTGCCACCAGTGATTTTGACAGGGGTTCAGGCGACCAAGAGACCCAGTACTTC. Amino acids: CATSDFDRGSGDQETQYF.

V gene TRBV3-1 (or the pseudogene TRBV3-2) combines with J gene TRBJ1-6; tentative D call: TRBD1 (6 bases). The germline V gene has CDR1 LGHDT and CDR2 YNNKEL (reference sequence). This CDR3 is built from 14 residues. V was pared by 0 bases and J by 7 bases, with 7 bases between. CDR3 nucleotides: TGTGCCAGCAGCCAAGAAGGGGGAAATTCACCCCTCCACTTT. Its translation is CASSQEGGNSPLHF.

The rearrangement uses TRBV18 and TRBJ1-4; the D is unclear. V was cut by 1 base and J by 12 bases, with 18 bases left in between. CDR1 KGHSH and CDR2 LQKENI come from the germline V gene. The CDR3 totals 15 residues. CDR3 bases: TGTGCCAGCTCACCACAAGGCGGAGAAAGGGATGAACTGTTTTTT. Its protein product is CASSPQGGERDELFF.

The rearrangement links TRBV19 to TRBJ1-5, with D possibly matching TRBD1 (5 bases). The V and J ends lost 1 base and 2 bases respectively, with 12 bases between them. The CDR3 runs 16 residues. Germline values: CDR1 LNHDA, CDR2 SQIVND (reference sequence). CDR3 loop: CASSIAAGRGNQPQHF. The CDR3 DNA follows: TGTGCCAGTAGTATAGCGGCGGGGCGCGGCAATCAGCCCCAGCATTTT.

V gene TRBV5-5 combines with J gene TRBJ2-2; D remains ambiguous. The germline CDR1 and CDR2 sequences are SGHKS and YYEKEE (reference sequence). Between the trimmed V and J ends, which lost 4 bases and 13 bases, there was a span of 23 bases. The CDR3 sequence is 15 residues long. CDR3 in DNA: TGTGCCAGCAGCGTCCGGTACGAACCTTCACCAGTGCTGTTTTTT. Amino acid sequence: CASSVRYEPSPVLFF.

The chain joins TRBV10-3 to TRBJ1-2; unclear D gene. CDR3 size: 13 residues. V was shortened by 2 bases and J by 7 bases, with 11 bases between the two germline ends. Germline values: CDR1 ENHRY, CDR2 SYGVKD. CDR3 nucleotide sequence: TGTGCCATCAGTGAGGTCAAGGGCGGTGGCTACACCTTC. Protein product: CAISEVKGGGYTF.

The rearrangement links TRBV28 to TRBJ1-4; no definite D call. This CDR3 is built from 15 residues. V shed 3 bases and J shed 7 bases, with 15 bases lying between them. Germline CDR1 is MDHEN and CDR2 is SYDVKM. Written as DNA, the CDR3 is TGTGCCAGCAGTTTCTCCTGGACGGACGGTGAAAAACTGTTTTTT. As protein: CASSFSWTDGEKLFF.

V and J are TRBV5-1 and TRBJ1-1; D ambiguous. The CDR3 is made up of 16 amino acids. CDR1 SGHRS and CDR2 YFSETQ come from the germline V gene. Trimming left V 2 bases short and J 3 bases short, with 17 bases between. The CDR3 loop is CASSFLGSMKDTEAFF. The CDR3, as DNA: TGCGCCAGCAGCTTCCTTGGATCGATGAAGGACACTGAAGCTTTCTTT.

V usage is TRBV25-1 and J usage is TRBJ2-3; a possible D gene is TRBD1 (6 bases). Germline V gene lookup returns CDR1 MGHDK and CDR2 SYGVNS. The V end lost 2 bases, the J end lost 0 bases, and 15 bases lay between the germline ends. The CDR3 is made up of 17 amino acids. CDR3 nucleotide sequence: TGTGCCAGCAGTGAACCACTGACAGGCACTAGCACAGATACGCAGTATTTT. Amino acid sequence: CASSEPLTGTSTDTQYF.

The chain carries TRBV2 and TRBJ2-7; possibly TRBD1 or TRBD2 for D (5 bases each). Trimming took off 4 bases at V and 3 bases at J, with 13 bases between the two ends. The germline V gene has CDR1 SNHLY and CDR2 FYNNEI. The CDR3 totals 14 residues. DNA of the CDR3: TGTGCCAGCAGTGGAGGGTGGGGGAACTACGAGCAGTACTTC. Translating gives CASSGGWGNYEQYF.

This clone was counted a few times. This sequence joins TRBV7-3 and TRBJ2-2, with D unclear. Germline-derived CDR1 and CDR2 are SGHTA and FQGTGA. V was pared by 1 base and J by 0 bases, with 9 bases between. This CDR3 has 16 residues. This CDR3 reads CASSLMDLANTGELFF. The CDR3 nucleotides read TGTGCCAGCAGCTTAATGGACCTTGCGAACACCGGGGAGCTGTTTTTT.

The V gene is TRBV12-5, the J gene TRBJ1-4; 9 bases are shared with TRBD1. This CDR3 is built from 16 residues. Germline V gene data show CDR1 as LGHNT and CDR2 as FRNRAP. Losses at the gene ends were 1 base for V and 7 bases for J; bases not matched to a gene: 7. CDR3 residues: CASGLGLTGGGEKLFF. CDR3 nucleotides: TGTGCTAGTGGTTTGGGCCTAACAGGGGGCGGTGAAAAACTGTTTTTT.

The CDR3 reads CASSVGRYEQFF. In nucleotides, the CDR3 is TGTGCCAGCAGCGTAGGTAGATATGAGCAGTTCTTC. The V and J genes are TRBV9 and TRBJ2-1; D is undetermined. Trimming took off 0 bases at V and 8 bases at J, with 6 bases between the two ends. The CDR3 sequence is 12 residues long. Germline CDR1 is SGDLS and CDR2 is YYNGEE.

A single count supports this clone. This chain links TRBV2 with TRBJ2-4, with D tentatively TRBD1 or TRBD2 (5 bases each). CDR1 is SNHLY, CDR2 FYNNEI, per germline. Trimming took 6 bases from V and 0 from J, leaving 15 bases between them. CDR3 length: 16 amino acids. CDR3 nucleotides: TGTGCCAGCAGACCTGCCTTGGGGGTAGCCAAAAACATTCAGTACTTC. Translation gives CASRPALGVAKNIQYF.

The V and J genes are TRBV21-1 and TRBJ1-3. TRBV21-1 is annotated as a pseudogene. This CDR3 spans 16 amino acids. The CDR3 DNA follows: TGTGCCAGCAACGAACCGGGACGCGACTCTGGAAACACCATATATTTT. Translating gives CASNEPGRDSGNTIYF.